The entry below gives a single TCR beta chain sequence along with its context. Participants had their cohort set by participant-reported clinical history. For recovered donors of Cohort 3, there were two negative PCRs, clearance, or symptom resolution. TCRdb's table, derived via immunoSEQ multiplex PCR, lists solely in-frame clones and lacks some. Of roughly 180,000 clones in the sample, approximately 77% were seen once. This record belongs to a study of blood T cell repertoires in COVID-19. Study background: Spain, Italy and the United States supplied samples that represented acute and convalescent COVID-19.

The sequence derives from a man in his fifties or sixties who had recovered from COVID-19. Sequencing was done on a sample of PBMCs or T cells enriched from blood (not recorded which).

The CDR3 is CASSRTGEVETQYF. DNA for the CDR3: TGTGCCAGCAGCCGGACAGGGGAGGTAGAGACCCAGTACTTC. V usage is TRBV7-3 and J usage is TRBJ2-5; 9 nucleotides line up with TRBD1. The junction had 5 bases not matched to a gene; V was cut back by 5 bases and J by 4 bases. The length of the CDR3 is 14 residues. CDR1 and CDR2 (germline): SGHTA, FQGTGA. The whole variable domain, filled in from reference TRBV7-3 and TRBJ2-5, reads GAGVSQTPSNKVTEKGKYVELRCDPISGHTALYWYRQSLGQGPEFLIYFQGTGAADDSGLPNDRFFAVRPEGSVSTLKIQRTERGDSAVYLCASSRTGEVETQYFGPGTRLLVL.